This paragraph covers one TCR beta chain sequence. Its cognate antigen is unknown. This sample is drawn from a study of PD-1 blockade in classical Hodgkin lymphoma. General study points: Diminished baseline TCR diversity has been reported in newly diagnosed patients relative to healthy donors.

The CDR3 loop spans 15 amino acids. Deletions cut 3 bases from V and 7 bases from J, with 16 bases between. Germline loops: CDR1 SGHAT, CDR2 FQNNGV. Some clones are missing from TCRdb's copy, which holds only in-frame ones; the method was immunoSEQ multiplex PCR. The sample lists 65,000 to 95,000 clones, roughly 89% seen once, with about 20% in the top ten. Relapse was seen in all patients after autologous stem cell transplantation, and brentuximab vedotin exposure was variable. Sequences were derived from peripheral blood mononuclear cells (PBMCs), sampled at baseline. This receptor was taken from a human donor with classical Hodgkin lymphoma. The chain joins TRBV11-2 to TRBJ1-5; D may be TRBD1 (5 bases). The CDR3 loop is CASSLTMGGKQPQHF. In nucleotides, the CDR3 is TGTGCCAGCAGCTTGACGATGGGGGGAAAACAGCCCCAGCATTTT.